The 8 T cell receptor beta chains reported below all come from one sample, sequenced in a study of identical twins. TCRdb re-derived calls from the 5' RACE reads in MiXCR, one entry per CDR3 protein. The sample holds approximately 1.8 million distinct CDR3 sequences, more than 30% seen once. Sequenced sample: cord blood. These receptors were collected from a newborn girl in good health.

This clonotype was detected a few times. V and J are TRBV4-2 and TRBJ1-4; D is undetermined. Between the trimmed V and J ends, which lost 1 base and 0 bases, there was a span of 12 bases. Germline V gene data show CDR1 as LGHNA and CDR2 as YNFKEQ. The CDR3 sequence is 17 residues long. The CDR3 DNA follows: TGTGCCAGCAGCCAAGTCTGGACGGTTGCAACTAATGAAAAACTGTTTTTT. Translating it yields CASSQVWTVATNEKLFF.

The count of this clonotype is one. The CDR3 DNA is TGTGCCAGCAGGGGTCGCTCCTACAATGAGCAGTACTTC. Amino acid sequence: CASRGRSYNEQYF. The chain joins TRBV4-2 to TRBJ2-1; D unclear. The J call may be in error: the DNA end matches TRBJ2-7 better. Germline assignment: CDR1 LGHNA and CDR2 YNFKEQ. This CDR3 contains 13 residues.

This clonotype was observed a few times. The chain has TRBV27 and TRBJ1-5; D is perhaps TRBD1 (6 bases). The V and J ends lost 2 bases and 6 bases respectively, with 17 bases between them. Germline CDR1 MNHEY, CDR2 SMNVEV (reference sequence). This CDR3 has 16 amino acids. The DNA of the CDR3 is TGTGCCAGCAGTTTACGGGGGGCACAATTCGTTCAGCCCCAGCATTTT. Residues: CASSLRGAQFVQPQHF.

The chain recombines TRBV7-9 with TRBJ2-6; maybe TRBD1 (5 bases). From germline, CDR1 is SEHNR and CDR2 FQNEAQ (reference sequence). This CDR3 contains 16 residues. Trimming stripped 2 bases from V and 3 bases from J, with 11 bases between. DNA for the CDR3: TGTGCCAGCAGCTTAAGACAGCCCGGTGGGGCCAACGTCCTGACTTTC. It translates to CASSLRQPGGANVLTF.

Many counts were recorded for this clonotype. This rearrangement joins TRBV12-3 or TRBV12-4 to TRBJ2-4, with D perhaps matching TRBD2 (6 bases). Deletions cut 5 bases from V and 10 bases from J, with 9 bases between. The CDR3 sequence is 11 residues long. As DNA, the CDR3 is TGTGCCAGCAGTGGGACTGGGATTCAGTACTTC. Its translation: CASSGTGIQYF.

This sequence joins TRBV20-1 and TRBJ2-2; D perhaps matches TRBD1 (6 bases). V was shortened by 3 bases and J by 1 base, with 9 bases between the two germline ends. The CDR3 covers 14 residues. The germline gives CDR1 DFQATT, CDR2 SNEGSKA (reference sequence). In nucleotides, the CDR3 is TGCAGTGCTAGTGTGACAGGGAACACCGGGGAGCTGTTTTTT. Translating gives CSASVTGNTGELFF.

The V and J genes are TRBV20-1 and TRBJ2-7, with 14 bases that match TRBD2. V shed 6 bases and J 3 bases; nucleotides not matched to a gene: 7. Per germline, CDR1 DFQATT and CDR2 SNEGSKA (reference sequence). CDR3 length: 15 amino acids. CDR3 sequence reads: CSAHGLAGGRYEQYF. CDR3 nucleotides: TGCAGTGCCCACGGACTAGCGGGGGGCCGCTACGAGCAGTACTTC.

The chain uses TRBV19 and TRBJ2-7; 9 bases are shared with TRBD1. Germline V gene data show CDR1 as LNHDA and CDR2 as SQIVND (reference sequence). The junction had 4 bases not matched to a gene; V was cut back by 2 bases and J by 2 bases. The CDR3 is 15 amino acids. This chain's CDR3 is CASSIKGQGPYEQYF. CDR3 DNA sequence: TGTGCCAGTAGTATAAAGGGACAGGGACCCTACGAGCAGTACTTC.